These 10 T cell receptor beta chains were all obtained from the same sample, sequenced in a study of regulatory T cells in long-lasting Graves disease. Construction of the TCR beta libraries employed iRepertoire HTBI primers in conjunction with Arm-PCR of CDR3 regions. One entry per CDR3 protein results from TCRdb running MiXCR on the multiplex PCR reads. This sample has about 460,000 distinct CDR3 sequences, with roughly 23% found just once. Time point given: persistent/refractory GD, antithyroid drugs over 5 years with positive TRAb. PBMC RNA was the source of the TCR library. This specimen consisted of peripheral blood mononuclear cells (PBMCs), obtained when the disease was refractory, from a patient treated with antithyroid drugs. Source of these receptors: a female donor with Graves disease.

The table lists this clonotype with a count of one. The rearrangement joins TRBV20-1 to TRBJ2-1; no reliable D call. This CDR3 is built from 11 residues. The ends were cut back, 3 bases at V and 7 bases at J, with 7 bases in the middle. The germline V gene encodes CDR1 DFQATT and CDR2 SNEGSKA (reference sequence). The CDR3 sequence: CSARSQNEQFF. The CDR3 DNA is TGCAGTGCTAGGTCGCAAAATGAGCAGTTCTTC.

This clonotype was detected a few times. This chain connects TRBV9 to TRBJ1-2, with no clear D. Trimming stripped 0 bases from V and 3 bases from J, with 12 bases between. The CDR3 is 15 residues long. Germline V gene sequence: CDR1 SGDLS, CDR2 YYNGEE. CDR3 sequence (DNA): TGTGCCAGCAGCGTAGGAATAGGGCGAGACTATGGCTACACCTTC. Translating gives CASSVGIGRDYGYTF.

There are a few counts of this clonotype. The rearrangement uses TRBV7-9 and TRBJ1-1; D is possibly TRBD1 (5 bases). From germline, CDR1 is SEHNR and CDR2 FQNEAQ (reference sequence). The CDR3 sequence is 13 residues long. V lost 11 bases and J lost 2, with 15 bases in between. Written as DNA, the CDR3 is TGTGCCTGCCGGGGCCCAACTAACACTGAAGCTTTCTTT. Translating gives CACRGPTNTEAFF.

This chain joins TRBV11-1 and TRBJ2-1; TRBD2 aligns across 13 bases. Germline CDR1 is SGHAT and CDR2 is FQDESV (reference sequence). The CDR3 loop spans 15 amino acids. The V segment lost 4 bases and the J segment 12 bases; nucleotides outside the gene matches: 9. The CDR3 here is CASSSLAGGVDGQFF. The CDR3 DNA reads TGTGCCAGCAGCTCACTAGCGGGAGGGGTCGATGGGCAGTTCTTC.

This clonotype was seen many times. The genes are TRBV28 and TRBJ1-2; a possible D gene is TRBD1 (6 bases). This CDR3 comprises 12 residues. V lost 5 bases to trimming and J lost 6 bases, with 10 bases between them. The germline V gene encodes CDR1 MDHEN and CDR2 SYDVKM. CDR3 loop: CASSRGENGYTF. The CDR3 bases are TGTGCCAGCAGTAGGGGGGAGAATGGCTACACCTTC.

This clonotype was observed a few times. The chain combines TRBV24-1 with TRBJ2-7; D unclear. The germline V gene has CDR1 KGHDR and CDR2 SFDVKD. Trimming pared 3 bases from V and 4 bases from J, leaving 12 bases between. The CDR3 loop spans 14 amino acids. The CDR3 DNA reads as TGTGCCACCAGTGATGCAGCCGGTTCGTACGAGCAGTACTTC. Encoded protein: CATSDAAGSYEQYF.

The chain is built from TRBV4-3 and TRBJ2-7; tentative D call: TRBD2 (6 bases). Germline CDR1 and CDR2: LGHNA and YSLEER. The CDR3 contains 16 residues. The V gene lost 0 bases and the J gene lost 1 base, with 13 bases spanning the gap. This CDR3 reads CASSQEIGGGSYEQYF. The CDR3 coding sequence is TGCGCCAGCAGCCAAGAAATAGGCGGAGGGTCCTACGAGCAGTACTTC.

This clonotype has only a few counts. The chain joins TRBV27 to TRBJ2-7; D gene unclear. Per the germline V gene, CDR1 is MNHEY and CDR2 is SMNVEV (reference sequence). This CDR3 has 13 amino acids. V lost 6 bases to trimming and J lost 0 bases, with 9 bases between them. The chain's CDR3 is CASSFSSSYEQYF. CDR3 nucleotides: TGTGCCAGCAGCTTCTCAAGCTCCTACGAGCAGTACTTC.

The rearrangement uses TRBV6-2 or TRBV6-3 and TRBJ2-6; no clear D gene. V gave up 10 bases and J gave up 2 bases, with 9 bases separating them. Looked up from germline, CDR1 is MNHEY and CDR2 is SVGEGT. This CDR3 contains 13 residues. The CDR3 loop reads CATGRTGANVLTF. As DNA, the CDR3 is TGTGCCACCGGGCGGACTGGGGCCAACGTCCTGACTTTC.

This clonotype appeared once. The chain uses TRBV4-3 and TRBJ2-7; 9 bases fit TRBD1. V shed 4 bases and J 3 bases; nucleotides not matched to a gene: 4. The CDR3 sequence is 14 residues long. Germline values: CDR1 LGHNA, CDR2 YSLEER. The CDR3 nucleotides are TGCGCCAGCAGCCCAGTGGACAGGGGCTACGAGCAGTACTTC. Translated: CASSPVDRGYEQYF.